These 17 T cell receptor beta chains were sequenced from one sample in a study of cytotoxic CD8 clonotypes in ibrutinib-treated CLL. Using immunoSEQ multiplex PCR, the repertoire was profiled, and TCRdb retains in-frame clones only, with some absent. The sample consists of 40,000 or so clones, around 70% of them appearing once. The input for sequencing was PBMCs, taken at disease progression, from a patient treated with ibrutinib. These receptor sequences come from a human donor with chronic lymphocytic leukemia.

The gene calls are TRBV11-2 and TRBJ2-1, with D perhaps matching TRBD1 or TRBD2 (6 bases each). Germline lookup yields CDR1 SGHAT and CDR2 FQNNGV. V dropped 2 bases and J dropped 7 bases, with 9 bases sitting between them. CDR3 length equals 13 residues. The CDR3 coding sequence is TGTGCCAGCAGCTTACTAGGGGGGAATGAGCAGTTCTTC. As protein: CASSLLGGNEQFF.

V and J are TRBV15 and TRBJ2-7, with 14 bases aligning to TRBD2. V lost 4 bases, J lost 6 bases, and 2 bases stayed unmatched. The CDR3 extends over 14 amino acids. Germline loops: CDR1 LNHNV, CDR2 YYDKDF (reference sequence). The CDR3 nucleotides read TGTGCCACCAGCACTGGACTAGCGGGAGGCGAGCAGTACTTC. The encoded protein is CATSTGLAGGEQYF.

V usage is TRBV5-1 and J usage is TRBJ2-5; 7 bases line up with TRBD1. Germline V lookup: CDR1 SGHRS, CDR2 YFSETQ. The junction had 14 bases not matched to a gene; V was cut back by 5 bases and J by 1 base. CDR3 length equals 17 residues. In DNA, the CDR3 is TGCGCCAGCAGTCAAACCCCCCCGGGACAGAGCCAAGAGACCCAGTACTTC. Residues: CASSQTPPGQSQETQYF.

The chain uses TRBV10-3 and TRBJ1-3; D gene unclear. The germline CDR1 and CDR2 sequences are ENHRY and SYGVKD. Trimming shortened V by 10 bases and J by 4 bases, and 11 bases separated the two germline ends. CDR3 length equals 12 residues. CDR3 residues: CATRPEGNTIYF. The CDR3 region has the DNA TGTGCCACTCGTCCGGAGGGAAACACCATATATTTT.

J is TRBJ1-1 and V is TRBV30; possibly TRBD1 for D (6 bases). The V end was cut by 3 bases, the J end by 3 bases, with 14 bases between. Germline lookup yields CDR1 GTSNPN and CDR2 SVGIG (reference sequence). The CDR3 totals 14 residues. CDR3 region: CAWRTGPGDTEAFF. The CDR3 DNA reads TGTGCCTGGAGGACAGGACCCGGCGACACTGAAGCTTTCTTT.

V gene TRBV27 combines with J gene TRBJ2-5; TRBD1 aligns across 7 bases. Germline CDR1 reads MNHEY; CDR2 reads SMNVEV (reference sequence). This CDR3 is 13 amino acids long. Unmatched junction bases numbered 6, after V lost 6 bases and J lost 5 bases. Here the CDR3 reads CASSHRGWETQYF. The CDR3 DNA sequence: TGTGCCAGCAGCCACAGGGGATGGGAGACCCAGTACTTC.

The chain couples TRBV11-3 to TRBJ2-5; D possibly corresponds to TRBD1 (6 bases). The germline V and J ends were trimmed by 5 bases and 7 bases, with 17 bases remaining between them. The CDR3 sequence is 14 residues long. Germline V gene sequence: CDR1 SGHNT, CDR2 YENEEA. CDR3 sequence (DNA): TGTGCCAGCAGCCCACAGGGCGAAAGGGGGACCCAGTACTTC. Translating gives CASSPQGERGTQYF.

The J gene is TRBJ1-5, the V gene TRBV19, with D perhaps TRBD1 (5 bases). The CDR3 is made up of 15 amino acids. The germline gives CDR1 LNHDA, CDR2 SQIVND (reference sequence). V lost 5 bases, J lost 0 bases, and 11 bases lay in between. The CDR3 region is CASSSTGYSNQPQHF. As DNA, the CDR3 is TGTGCCAGTAGTTCCACAGGTTATAGCAATCAGCCCCAGCATTTT.

This rearrangement joins TRBV27 to TRBJ1-1, with D hard to call. Trimming took off 5 bases at V and 2 bases at J, with 21 bases between the two ends. Germline V lookup: CDR1 MNHEY, CDR2 SMNVEV (reference sequence). The CDR3 consists of 17 residues. The CDR3 is CASSPLLRLLSNTEAFF. CDR3 sequence (DNA): TGTGCCAGCAGTCCCCTTCTTAGACTCCTTTCCAACACTGAAGCTTTCTTT.

The chain employs TRBV10-1 and TRBJ1-5; D may be TRBD1 (5 bases). Looked up from germline, CDR1 is WNHNN and CDR2 is SYGVQD (reference sequence). V shed 0 bases and J shed 2 bases, with 14 bases lying between them. The CDR3 is made up of 17 amino acids. The CDR3 spells CASSESIGAGGNQPQHF. Written as DNA, the CDR3 is TGCGCCAGCAGTGAGTCGATAGGGGCGGGGGGCAATCAGCCCCAGCATTTT.

V is TRBV12-5 and J is TRBJ1-6, with D perhaps matching TRBD1 (6 bases). Germline V lookup: CDR1 LGHNT, CDR2 FRNRAP. This CDR3 is 13 amino acids long. The V end was cut by 7 bases, the J end by 6 bases, with 10 bases between. CDR3 region: CASAPQGNSPLHF. CDR3 DNA sequence: TGTGCTAGTGCACCACAGGGTAATTCACCCCTCCACTTT.

The V and J genes are TRBV7-6 and TRBJ2-7, with unresolved D. This CDR3 region has 13 residues. Germline V gene data show CDR1 as SGHVS and CDR2 as FNYEAQ. Trimming cost V 4 bases and J 1 base, with 8 bases left between them. CDR3: CASSSTSSYEQYF. CDR3 nucleotide sequence: TGTGCCAGCAGCTCGACATCTTCCTACGAGCAGTACTTC.

CDR3 nucleotides: TGTGCCAGCAGTTTTAACGGGAGACGGGGCGAGCAGTACTTC. Translated: CASSFNGRRGEQYF. The V and J genes are TRBV27 and TRBJ2-7; D is perhaps TRBD2 (6 bases). V gave up 3 bases and J gave up 6 bases, with 15 bases separating them. CDR3 length: 14 residues. Germline assignment: CDR1 MNHEY and CDR2 SMNVEV (reference sequence).

The chain is built from TRBV5-1 and TRBJ2-5; 8 positions match TRBD2. Germline lookup yields CDR1 SGHRS and CDR2 YFSETQ. Trimming at V came to 0 bases and at J to 6 bases, leaving 7 bases not matched to a gene. This CDR3 comprises 15 residues. The CDR3 DNA sequence: TGCGCCAGCAGCTTGGACCTAGCGGGTAAAAAGACCCAGTACTTC. This sequence encodes CASSLDLAGKKTQYF.

The chain joins TRBV10-3 to TRBJ1-2; D ambiguous. This CDR3 comprises 15 residues. Trimming took off 10 bases at V and 3 bases at J, with 21 bases between the two ends. The germline CDR1 and CDR2 sequences are ENHRY and SYGVKD. The DNA for the CDR3 is TGTGCCAGCACCTCCCTAGAAGGGCAGCACTATGGCTACACCTTC. Encoded protein: CASTSLEGQHYGYTF.

CDR3 in amino acids: CASRTGGGNEQFF. The CDR3 nucleotides are TGTGCCAGCAGAACAGGGGGAGGCAATGAGCAGTTCTTC. J is TRBJ2-1 and V is TRBV28; 8 bases map to TRBD1. The CDR3 consists of 13 residues. Germline CDR1 reads MDHEN; CDR2 reads SYDVKM. Trimming removed 6 bases from V and 6 bases from J; junction bases left unmatched: 4.

Comments on this clone: The identical CDR3 is also encoded by other nucleotide sequences in the sample. The chain joins TRBV27 to TRBJ2-1; D not resolved. The V and J ends lost 5 bases and 4 bases respectively, with 3 bases between them. This CDR3 is 11 amino acids long. Looked up from germline, CDR1 is MNHEY and CDR2 is SMNVEV (reference sequence). CDR3 in DNA: TGTGCCAGCAGTCATTACAATGAGCAGTTCTTC. Amino acids: CASSHYNEQFF.